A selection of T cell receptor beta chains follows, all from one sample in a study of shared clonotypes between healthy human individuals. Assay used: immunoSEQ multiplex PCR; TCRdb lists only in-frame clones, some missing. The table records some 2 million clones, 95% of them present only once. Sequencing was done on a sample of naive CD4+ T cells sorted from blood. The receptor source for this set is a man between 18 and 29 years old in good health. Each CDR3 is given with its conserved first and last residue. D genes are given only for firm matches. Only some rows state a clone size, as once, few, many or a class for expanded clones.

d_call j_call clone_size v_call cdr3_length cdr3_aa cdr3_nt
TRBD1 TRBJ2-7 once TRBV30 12 CAWSDRGYEQYF TGTGCCTGGAGTGACAGGGGTTACGAGCAGTACTTC
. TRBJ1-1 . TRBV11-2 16 CASRLGRGFMNTEAFF TGTGCCAGCAGGTTAGGGCGTGGCTTTATGAACACTGAAGCTTTCTTT
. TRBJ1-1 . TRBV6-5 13 CATLHATGAEAFF TGTGCCACCCTACACGCAACCGGCGCTGAAGCTTTCTTT
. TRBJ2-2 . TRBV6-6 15 CASSYVGRDTGELFF TGTGCCAGCAGTTACGTGGGAAGGGACACCGGGGAGCTGTTTTTT
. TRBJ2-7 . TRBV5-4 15 CASSLGSVVGGEQYF TGTGCCAGCAGCTTGGGGAGCGTCGTCGGGGGCGAGCAGTACTTC
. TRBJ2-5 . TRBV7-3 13 CASSPTVQETQYF TGTGCCAGCAGCCCGACGGTTCAAGAGACCCAGTACTTC
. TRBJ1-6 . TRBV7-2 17 CASSLAGRSSYNSPLHF TGTGCCAGCAGCTTAGCGGGGCGGAGCTCCTATAATTCACCCCTCCACTTT
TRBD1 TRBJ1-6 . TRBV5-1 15 CASSLEGQGNSPLHF TGCGCCAGCAGCCTGGAAGGACAGGGGAATTCACCCCTCCACTTT
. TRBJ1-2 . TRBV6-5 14 CASSYSASHYGYTF TGTGCCAGCAGTTACTCCGCATCCCACTATGGCTACACCTTC
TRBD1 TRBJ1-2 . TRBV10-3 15 CAIMSRDRGDYGYTF TGTGCCATCATGAGCCGGGACAGGGGCGACTATGGCTACACCTTC
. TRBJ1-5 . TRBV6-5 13 CASSLALGQPQHF TGTGCCAGCAGTCTGGCGTTGGGTCAGCCCCAGCATTTT
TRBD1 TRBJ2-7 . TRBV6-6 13 CASRTTGAYEQYF TGTGCCAGCAGGACGACAGGGGCCTACGAGCAGTACTTC
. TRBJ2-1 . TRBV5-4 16 CASSLVRGPSYNEQFF TGTGCCAGCAGCTTGGTTCGGGGGCCATCGTACAATGAGCAGTTCTTC
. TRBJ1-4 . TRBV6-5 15 CASRGWGATNEKLFF TGTGCCAGCAGGGGATGGGGGGCAACTAATGAAAAACTGTTTTTT
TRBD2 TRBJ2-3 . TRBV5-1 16 CASSLVLAGGPDTQYF TGCGCCAGCAGCTTGGTGCTAGCGGGGGGGCCAGATACGCAGTATTTT
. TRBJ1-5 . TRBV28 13 CASSLPGVQPQHF TGTGCCAGCAGTTTACCAGGGGTTCAGCCCCAGCATTTT
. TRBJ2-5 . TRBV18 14 CASSPRTGQETQYF TGTGCCAGCTCACCAAGGACGGGTCAAGAGACCCAGTACTTC
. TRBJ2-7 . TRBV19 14 CASSIGPGPYEQYF TGTGCCAGTAGTATAGGCCCAGGCCCCTACGAGCAGTACTTC
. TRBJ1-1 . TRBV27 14 CASSPWITNTEAFF TGTGCCAGCAGTCCCTGGATCACGAACACTGAAGCTTTCTTT
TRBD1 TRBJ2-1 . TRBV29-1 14 CSVGSGTGMNEQFF TGCAGCGTTGGCTCCGGGACAGGGATGAATGAGCAGTTCTTC
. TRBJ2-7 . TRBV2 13 CASSVWGEHEQYF TGTGCCAGCAGTGTCTGGGGGGAGCACGAGCAGTACTTC
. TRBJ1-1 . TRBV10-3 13 CASIREPNTEAFF TGTGCCAGTATCCGGGAGCCGAACACTGAAGCTTTCTTT
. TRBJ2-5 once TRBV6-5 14 CASTLLGTQETQYF TGTGCCAGCACCTTACTTGGAACCCAAGAGACCCAGTACTTC
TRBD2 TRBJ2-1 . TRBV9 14 CASSLGLAGNEQFF TGTGCCAGCAGCCTGGGACTAGCGGGTAATGAGCAGTTCTTC
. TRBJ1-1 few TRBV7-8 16 CASSHGGREEDTEAFF TGTGCCAGCAGCCACGGCGGCAGGGAGGAAGACACTGAAGCTTTCTTT
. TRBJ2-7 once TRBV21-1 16 CASLILTSVLFYEQYF TGTGCCAGCCTAATCCTTACTAGCGTACTTTTCTACGAGCAGTACTTC
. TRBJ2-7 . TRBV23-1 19 CASSQSPIQIGTAGDEQYF TGCGCCAGCAGTCAATCGCCAATACAAATCGGCACAGCAGGAGACGAGCAGTACTTC
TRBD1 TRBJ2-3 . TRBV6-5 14 CASKTGGNTDTQYF TGTGCCAGTAAGACAGGGGGAAACACAGATACGCAGTATTTT
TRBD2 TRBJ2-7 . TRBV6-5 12 CASSYWRGAMYF TGTGCCAGCAGTTACTGGCGGGGGGCTATGTACTTC
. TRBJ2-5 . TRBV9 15 CASSAGVGNQETQYF TGTGCCAGCAGCGCCGGTGTGGGGAACCAAGAGACCCAGTACTTC
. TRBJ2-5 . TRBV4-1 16 CASSQDTGRGWETQYF TGCGCCAGCAGCCAAGACACGGGACGGGGTTGGGAGACCCAGTACTTC
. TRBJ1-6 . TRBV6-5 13 CASARGIGSPLHF TGTGCCAGCGCCCGGGGGATTGGGTCACCCCTCCACTTT
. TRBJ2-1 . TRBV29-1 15 CSVALLLSGHNEQFF TGCAGCGTGGCCCTCCTCCTTAGCGGACACAATGAGCAGTTCTTC
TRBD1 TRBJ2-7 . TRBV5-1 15 CASTNADRGPSEQYF TGCGCCAGCACCAATGCGGACAGGGGGCCGAGCGAGCAGTACTTC
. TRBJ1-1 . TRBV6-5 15 CASSYSGSMNTEAFF TGTGCCAGCAGTTATTCGGGGAGCATGAACACTGAAGCTTTCTTT
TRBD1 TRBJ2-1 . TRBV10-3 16 CAISTGQKSSYNEQFF TGTGCCATCAGCACGGGACAGAAGAGCTCCTACAATGAGCAGTTCTTC
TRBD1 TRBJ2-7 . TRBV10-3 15 CAIRSSGTGANEQYF TGTGCCATCAGAAGTTCCGGGACAGGGGCCAACGAGCAGTACTTC